Listed below are T cell receptor beta chains from one sample, sequenced in a study of cytomegalovirus exposure and HLA in healthy donors. The method was immunoSEQ multiplex PCR; TCRdb's version includes in-frame clones alone and lacks a portion of them. The sample lists 150,000 to 200,000 clones, about 85% occurring once. Sequenced input: PBMCs. These receptors were collected from a man younger than 45 in good health and CMV-seropositive. The CDR3 runs from the conserved cysteine through the conserved F or W. A row's size may be missing; if present it is once, few, many or a size class.

clone size: few; J gene: TRBJ1-4; V gene: TRBV4-1; CDR3 protein: CASSQDLAATNEKLFF
clone size: NA; J gene: TRBJ2-1; V gene: TRBV6-5; CDR3 protein: CASSDDRGSYNEQFF
clone size: NA; J gene: TRBJ1-1; V gene: TRBV6-6; CDR3 protein: CASSFQGANTEAFF
clone size: NA; J gene: TRBJ2-5; V gene: TRBV5-1; CDR3 protein: CASSPLAGGRETQYF
clone size: NA; J gene: TRBJ2-1; V gene: TRBV7-9; CDR3 protein: CASSLNREQFF
clone size: NA; J gene: TRBJ2-3; V gene: TRBV11-2; CDR3 protein: CASSSTQDTQYF
clone size: NA; J gene: TRBJ1-5; V gene: TRBV7-6; CDR3 protein: CASSLHPGQGNSNQPQHF
clone size: NA; J gene: TRBJ2-3; V gene: TRBV4-2; CDR3 protein: CASSLRASSPQDTQYF
clone size: NA; J gene: TRBJ1-5; V gene: TRBV4-2; CDR3 protein: CASSQVTGGRNQPQHF
clone size: NA; J gene: TRBJ2-2; V gene: TRBV4-3; CDR3 protein: CASSQVSPQLAGGSTGELFF
clone size: NA; J gene: TRBJ1-1; V gene: TRBV27; CDR3 protein: CASSPQGAPNTEAFF
clone size: NA; J gene: TRBJ2-1; V gene: TRBV6-5; CDR3 protein: CAASGGGSYNEQFF
clone size: NA; J gene: TRBJ2-1; V gene: TRBV5-6; CDR3 protein: CASSLETSADYNEQFF
clone size: NA; J gene: TRBJ1-1; V gene: TRBV5-4; CDR3 protein: CASSLEGVLANTEAFF
clone size: once; J gene: TRBJ2-1; V gene: TRBV27; CDR3 protein: CASSRQNYNEQFF
clone size: few; J gene: TRBJ2-7; V gene: TRBV4-3; CDR3 protein: CASSQGLAGPYEQYF
clone size: NA; J gene: TRBJ2-2; V gene: TRBV7-3; CDR3 protein: CASSLGTSGMAGELFF
clone size: NA; J gene: TRBJ2-1; V gene: TRBV4-2; CDR3 protein: CASSQARPFGYNEQFF
clone size: NA; J gene: TRBJ2-7; V gene: TRBV11-3; CDR3 protein: CASSLGTSGSLFNEQYF
clone size: once; J gene: TRBJ1-2; V gene: TRBV29-1; CDR3 protein: CSAASSGTGNYGTF
clone size: NA; J gene: TRBJ1-3; V gene: TRBV18; CDR3 protein: CASSAGLSITGNTIYF
clone size: NA; J gene: TRBJ2-5; V gene: TRBV5-1; CDR3 protein: CASSSISGLAGVGETQYF
clone size: NA; J gene: TRBJ2-4; V gene: TRBV18; CDR3 protein: CASSPIGGDKNIQYF
clone size: NA; J gene: TRBJ2-3; V gene: TRBV11-2; CDR3 protein: CASSLEGLAGGSYSTDTQYF
clone size: NA; J gene: TRBJ2-2; V gene: TRBV6-5; CDR3 protein: CASTRGGSGTGELFF
clone size: once; J gene: TRBJ1-1; V gene: TRBV27; CDR3 protein: CASSPWTGVDTEAFF
clone size: NA; J gene: TRBJ2-3; V gene: TRBV4-3; CDR3 protein: CASSQDWTSIDTQYF
clone size: few; J gene: TRBJ2-6; V gene: TRBV6-6; CDR3 protein: CASSQGKLSGANVLTF
clone size: NA; J gene: TRBJ1-1; V gene: TRBV7-2; CDR3 protein: CASSKTGEYTEAFF
clone size: NA; J gene: TRBJ2-6; V gene: TRBV5-4; CDR3 protein: CASSFGDSASGANVLTF
clone size: NA; J gene: TRBJ1-2; V gene: TRBV5-1; CDR3 protein: CASSLADRGSYGYTF
clone size: NA; J gene: TRBJ2-6; V gene: TRBV29-1; CDR3 protein: CSVVLFPGANVLTF
clone size: few; J gene: TRBJ2-2; V gene: TRBV7-2; CDR3 protein: CASSLDRVTGELFF
clone size: NA; J gene: TRBJ2-1; V gene: TRBV5-1; CDR3 protein: CASSLAAGNEQFF
clone size: NA; J gene: TRBJ1-2; V gene: TRBV11-2; CDR3 protein: CASSLWKASGGYTF
clone size: NA; J gene: TRBJ2-4; V gene: TRBV9; CDR3 protein: CASSVRMTSGQNLAKNIQYF
clone size: NA; J gene: TRBJ2-1; V gene: TRBV5-1; CDR3 protein: CASRLAASGSYNEQFF
clone size: NA; J gene: TRBJ2-2; V gene: TRBV5-5; CDR3 protein: CASSPLAGGPDTGELFF
clone size: NA; J gene: TRBJ1-4; V gene: TRBV4-3; CDR3 protein: CASSQPGQVNEKLFF
clone size: once; J gene: TRBJ2-2; V gene: TRBV11-2; CDR3 protein: CASSLELAEGTGELFF
clone size: NA; J gene: TRBJ1-5; V gene: TRBV6-4; CDR3 protein: CASSDSTQRRQPQHF
clone size: NA; J gene: TRBJ2-2; V gene: TRBV5-1; CDR3 protein: CASSAGTEGTGELFF
clone size: NA; J gene: TRBJ1-6; V gene: TRBV4-2; CDR3 protein: CASSQSSGTGSNSPLHF
clone size: NA; J gene: TRBJ1-2; V gene: TRBV29-1; CDR3 protein: CSVPGQTRYGYTF
clone size: NA; J gene: TRBJ1-1; V gene: TRBV11-2; CDR3 protein: CASSLGPRGTTEAFF
clone size: NA; J gene: TRBJ2-2; V gene: TRBV5-1; CDR3 protein: CASSLASGSTGELFF
clone size: NA; J gene: TRBJ2-2; V gene: TRBV7-3; CDR3 protein: CASSLNSGTSKTGELFF
clone size: NA; J gene: TRBJ2-1; V gene: TRBV5-6; CDR3 protein: CASSLSTTPYNEQFF
clone size: NA; J gene: TRBJ2-1; V gene: TRBV18; CDR3 protein: CASSPSGRASNEQFF